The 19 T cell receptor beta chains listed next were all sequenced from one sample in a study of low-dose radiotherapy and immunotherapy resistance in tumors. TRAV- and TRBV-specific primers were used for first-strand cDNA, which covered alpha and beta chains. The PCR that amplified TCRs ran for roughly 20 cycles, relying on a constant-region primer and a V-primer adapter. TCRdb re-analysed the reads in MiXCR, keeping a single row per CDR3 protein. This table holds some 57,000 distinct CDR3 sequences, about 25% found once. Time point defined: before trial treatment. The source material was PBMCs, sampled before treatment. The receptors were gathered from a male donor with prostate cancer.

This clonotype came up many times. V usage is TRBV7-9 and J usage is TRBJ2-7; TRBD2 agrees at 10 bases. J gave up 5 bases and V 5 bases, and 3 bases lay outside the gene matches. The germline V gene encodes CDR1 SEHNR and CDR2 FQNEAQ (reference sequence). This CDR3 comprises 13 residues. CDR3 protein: CASSEGLANEQYF. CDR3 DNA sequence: TGTGCCAGCAGCGAGGGACTAGCGAACGAGCAGTACTTC.

CDR3 sequence reads: CASSKSEGAHEQYF. As DNA, the CDR3 is TGTGCCAGCAGCAAATCGGAGGGGGCCCACGAGCAGTACTTC. The V gene is TRBV21-1, the J gene TRBJ2-7; TRBD1 was called by the table and not checked on the DNA. TRBV21-1 is a pseudogene locus. CDR3 length: 14 residues.

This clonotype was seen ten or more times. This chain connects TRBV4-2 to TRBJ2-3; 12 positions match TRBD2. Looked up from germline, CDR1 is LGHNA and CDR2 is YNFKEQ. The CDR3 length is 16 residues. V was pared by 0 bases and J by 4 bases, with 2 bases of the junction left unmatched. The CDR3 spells CASSQDLAGGPDTQYF. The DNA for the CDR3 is TGTGCCAGCAGCCAAGATCTAGCGGGGGGGCCAGATACGCAGTATTTT.

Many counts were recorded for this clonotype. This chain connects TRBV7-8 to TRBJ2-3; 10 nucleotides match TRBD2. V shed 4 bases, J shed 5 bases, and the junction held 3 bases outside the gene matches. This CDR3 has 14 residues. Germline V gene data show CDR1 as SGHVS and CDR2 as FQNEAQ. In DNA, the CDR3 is TGTGCCAGCAGCTCCCCTAGCGGGGGAGATACGCAGTATTTT. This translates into CASSSPSGGDTQYF. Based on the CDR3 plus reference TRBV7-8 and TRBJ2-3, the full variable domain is GAGVSQSPRYKVAKRGQDVALRCDPISGHVSLFWYQQALGQGPEFLTYFQNEAQLDKSGLPSDRFFAERPEGSVSTLKIQRTQQEDSAVYLCASSSPSGGDTQYFGPGTRLTVL.

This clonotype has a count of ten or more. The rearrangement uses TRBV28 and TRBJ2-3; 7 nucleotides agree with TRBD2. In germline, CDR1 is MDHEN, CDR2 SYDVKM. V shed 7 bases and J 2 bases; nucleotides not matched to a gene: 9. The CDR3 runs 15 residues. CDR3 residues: CASTPAGLTTDTQYF. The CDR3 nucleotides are TGTGCCAGCACCCCAGCGGGACTAACCACAGATACGCAGTATTTT.

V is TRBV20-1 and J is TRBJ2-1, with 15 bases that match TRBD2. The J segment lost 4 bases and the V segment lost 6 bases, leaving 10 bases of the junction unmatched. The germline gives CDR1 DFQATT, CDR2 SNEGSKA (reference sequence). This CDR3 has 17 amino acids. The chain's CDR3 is CSAPGLAGGSMYNEQFF. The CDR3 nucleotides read TGCAGTGCCCCGGGACTAGCGGGAGGTTCGATGTACAATGAGCAGTTCTTC.

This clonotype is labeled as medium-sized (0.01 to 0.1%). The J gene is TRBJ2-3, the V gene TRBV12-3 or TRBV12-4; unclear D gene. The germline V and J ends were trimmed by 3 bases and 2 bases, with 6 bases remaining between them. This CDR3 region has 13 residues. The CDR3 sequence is CASSFFLTDTQYF. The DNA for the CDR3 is TGTGCCAGCAGTTTCTTCCTCACAGATACGCAGTATTTT.

The CDR3 protein is CASSARAGDEQFF. The CDR3 nucleotides read TGTGCCAGCAGTGCCAGGGCGGGGGATGAGCAGTTCTTC. The chain couples TRBV2 to TRBJ2-1; TRBD2 agrees at 7 bases. Germline V lookup: CDR1 SNHLY, CDR2 FYNNEI. The CDR3 extends over 13 amino acids. V was clipped by 4 bases and J by 8 bases; unmatched bases: 5.

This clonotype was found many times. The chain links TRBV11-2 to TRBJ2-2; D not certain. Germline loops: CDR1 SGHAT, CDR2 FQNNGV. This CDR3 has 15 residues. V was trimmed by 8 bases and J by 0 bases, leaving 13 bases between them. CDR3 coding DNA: TGTGCCAGCCCCGGGCGGCAAGCGAACACCGGGGAGCTGTTTTTT. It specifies CASPGRQANTGELFF.

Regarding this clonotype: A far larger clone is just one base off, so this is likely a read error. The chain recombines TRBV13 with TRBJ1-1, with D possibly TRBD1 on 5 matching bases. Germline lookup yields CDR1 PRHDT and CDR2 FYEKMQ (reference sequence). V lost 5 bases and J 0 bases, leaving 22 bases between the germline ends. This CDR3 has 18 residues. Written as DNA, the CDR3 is TGTGCCAGCAGCCAGAGCGGGGGGAGGAAGAAACTGAACACTGAAGCTTTCTTT. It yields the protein CASSQSGGRKKLNTEAFF.

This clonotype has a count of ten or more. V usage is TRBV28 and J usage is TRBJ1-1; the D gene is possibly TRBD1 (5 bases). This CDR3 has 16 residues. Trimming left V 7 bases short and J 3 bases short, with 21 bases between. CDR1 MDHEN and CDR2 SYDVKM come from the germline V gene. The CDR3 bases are TGTGCCAGCACACCTCTACTAAGAGGGGTGTACACTGAAGCTTTCTTT. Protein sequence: CASTPLLRGVYTEAFF.

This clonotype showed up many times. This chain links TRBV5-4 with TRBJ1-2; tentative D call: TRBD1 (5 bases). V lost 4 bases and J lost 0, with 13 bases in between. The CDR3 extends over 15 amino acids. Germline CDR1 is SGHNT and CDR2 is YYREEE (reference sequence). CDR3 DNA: TGTGCCAGCAGCGCGGCGGACACCACTAACTATGGCTACACCTTC. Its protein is CASSAADTTNYGYTF.

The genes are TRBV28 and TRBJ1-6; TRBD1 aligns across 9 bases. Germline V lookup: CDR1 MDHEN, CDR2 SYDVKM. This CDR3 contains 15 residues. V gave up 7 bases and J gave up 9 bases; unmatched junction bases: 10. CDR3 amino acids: CASTQGTGNASPLHF. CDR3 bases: TGTGCCAGCACCCAGGGGACAGGGAATGCTTCACCCCTCCACTTT.

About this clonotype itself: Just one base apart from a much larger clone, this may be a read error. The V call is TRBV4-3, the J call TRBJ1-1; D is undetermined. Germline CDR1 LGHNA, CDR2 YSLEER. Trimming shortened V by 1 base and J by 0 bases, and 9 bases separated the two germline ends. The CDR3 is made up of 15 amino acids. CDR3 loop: CASSQGNGMNTEAFF. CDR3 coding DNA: TGCGCCAGCAGCCAAGGAAACGGCATGAACACTGAAGCTTTCTTT.

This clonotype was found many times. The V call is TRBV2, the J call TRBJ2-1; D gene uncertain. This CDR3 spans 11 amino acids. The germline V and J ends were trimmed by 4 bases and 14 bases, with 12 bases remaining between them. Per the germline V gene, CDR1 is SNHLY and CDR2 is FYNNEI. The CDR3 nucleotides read TGTGCCAGCAGTGTAGGCAGGTGGGAGTTCTTC. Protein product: CASSVGRWEFF. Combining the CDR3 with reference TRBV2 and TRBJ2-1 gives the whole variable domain EPEVTQTPSHQVTQMGQEVILRCVPISNHLYFYWYRQILGQKVEFLVSFYNNEISEKSEIFDDQFSVERPDGSNFTLKIRSTKLEDSAMYFCASSVGRWEFFGPGTRLTVL.

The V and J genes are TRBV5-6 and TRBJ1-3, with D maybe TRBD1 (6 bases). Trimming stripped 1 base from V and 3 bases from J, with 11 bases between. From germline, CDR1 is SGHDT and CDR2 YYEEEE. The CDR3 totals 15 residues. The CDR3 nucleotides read TGTGCCAGCAGCTTGTCCGGGACATTTGGAAACACCATATATTTT. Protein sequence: CASSLSGTFGNTIYF. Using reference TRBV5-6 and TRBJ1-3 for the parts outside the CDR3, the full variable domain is DAGVTQSPTHLIKTRGQQVTLRCSPKSGHDTVSWYQQALGQGPQFIFQYYEEEERQRGNFPDRFSGHQFPNYSSELNVNALLLGDSALYLCASSLSGTFGNTIYFGEGSWLTVV.

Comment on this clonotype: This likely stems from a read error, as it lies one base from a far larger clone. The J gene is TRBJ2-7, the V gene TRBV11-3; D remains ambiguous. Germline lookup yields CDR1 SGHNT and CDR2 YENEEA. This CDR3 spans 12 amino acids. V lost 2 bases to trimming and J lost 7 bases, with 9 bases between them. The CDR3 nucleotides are TGTGCCAGCAGCTTACGACGGAATGAGCAGTACTTC. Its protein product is CASSLRRNEQYF.

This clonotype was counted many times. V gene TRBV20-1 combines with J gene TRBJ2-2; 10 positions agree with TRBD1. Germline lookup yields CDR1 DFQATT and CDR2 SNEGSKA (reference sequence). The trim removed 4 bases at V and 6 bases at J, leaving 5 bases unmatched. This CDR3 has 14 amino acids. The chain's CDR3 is CSAMLGTGAGELFF. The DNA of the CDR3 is TGCAGTGCTATGCTCGGGACAGGGGCCGGGGAGCTGTTTTTT.

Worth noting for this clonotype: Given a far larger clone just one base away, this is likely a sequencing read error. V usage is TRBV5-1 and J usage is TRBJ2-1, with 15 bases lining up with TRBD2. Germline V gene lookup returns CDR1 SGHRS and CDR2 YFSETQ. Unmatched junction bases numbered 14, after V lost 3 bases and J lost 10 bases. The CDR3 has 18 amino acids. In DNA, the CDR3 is TGCGCCAGCAGCTCCGGACTAGCGGGAGGGCCTAGCTCCTACGAGCAGTTCTTC. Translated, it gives CASSSGLAGGPSSYEQFF.